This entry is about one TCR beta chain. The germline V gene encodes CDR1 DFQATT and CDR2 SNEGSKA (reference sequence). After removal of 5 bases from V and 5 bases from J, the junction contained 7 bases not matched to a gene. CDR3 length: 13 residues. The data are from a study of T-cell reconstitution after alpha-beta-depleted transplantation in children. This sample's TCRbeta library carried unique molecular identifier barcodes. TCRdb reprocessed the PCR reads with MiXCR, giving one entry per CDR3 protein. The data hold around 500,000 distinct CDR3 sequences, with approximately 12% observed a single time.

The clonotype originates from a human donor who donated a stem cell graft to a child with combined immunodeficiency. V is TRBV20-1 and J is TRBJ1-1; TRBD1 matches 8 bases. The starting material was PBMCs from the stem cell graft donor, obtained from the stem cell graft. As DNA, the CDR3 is TGCAGTGCTTGGACAGGGACGGGAACTGAAGCTTTCTTT. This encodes CSAWTGTGTEAFF.